This T cell receptor (beta chain) comes out of a study of shared clonotypes between healthy human individuals. Notes on the study in general: When naive CD4 clonotypes were compared across a handful of donors, about 4.9% were shared. Larger estimated richness was generally recorded for naive subsets relative to memory subsets.

This clone has only a few counts. The antigen remains unidentified. Germline assignment: CDR1 MNHEY and CDR2 SMNVEV (reference sequence). The ends lost 4 bases at V and 1 base at J; junction bases unmatched: 7. This CDR3 contains 16 residues. Profiled with immunoSEQ multiplex PCR; TCRdb holds only in-frame clones, not every one. The sample has around 700,000 clones, around 72% seen once. The sequence derives from a woman in her 30s in good health. The V gene is TRBV27, the J gene TRBJ2-7; 10 nucleotides agree with TRBD2. Sequencing used memory CD4+ T cells sorted from blood. Specified subset: CD45RA-negative fraction. The CDR3 spells CASSSNALAGSYEQYF. CDR3 DNA: TGTGCCAGCAGTTCCAACGCACTAGCGGGATCCTACGAGCAGTACTTC.